Listed below are T cell receptor beta chains from one sample, sequenced in a study of CD8+ T cells in alopecia areata. Some clones are missing from TCRdb's copy, which holds only in-frame ones; the method was immunoSEQ multiplex PCR. The repertoire holds a few hundred thousand clones, less than 45% seen once, with roughly 0.45% in the top ten. Material: CD4+ T cells sorted from blood, obtained at week 34, from a patient treated with tofacitinib. These receptors originate from a human donor with alopecia areata. Each CDR3 is given with its conserved first and last residue. D genes are given only for firm matches. The size field is filled for only some rows; it gives once, few, many or a size class.

clone_size: few; d_call: -; v_call: TRBV19; j_call: TRBJ2-4; cdr3_nt: TGTGCCAGCTCCAGATTGGGAAACATTCAGTACTTC; cdr3_aa: CASSRLGNIQYF
clone_size: few; d_call: TRBD2; v_call: TRBV19; j_call: TRBJ2-1; cdr3_nt: TGTGCCAGTAGTGGATGGGCTACTAGCGTCTACGATGAGCAGTTCTTC; cdr3_aa: CASSGWATSVYDEQFF
clone_size: -; d_call: -; v_call: TRBV5-4; j_call: TRBJ2-1; cdr3_nt: TGTGCCAGCAGCTTGTACCTGGGGGCCAATTGGTACAATGAGCAGTTCTTC; cdr3_aa: CASSLYLGANWYNEQFF
clone_size: -; d_call: -; v_call: TRBV30; j_call: TRBJ1-3; cdr3_nt: TGTGCCTGGACGGACGGTGTGAGAAACACCATATATTTT; cdr3_aa: CAWTDGVRNTIYF
clone_size: -; d_call: -; v_call: TRBV18; j_call: TRBJ2-2; cdr3_nt: TGTGCCAGCTCACGGACGGGGGCCGCAAACACCGGGGAGCTGTTTTTT; cdr3_aa: CASSRTGAANTGELFF
clone_size: -; d_call: TRBD2; v_call: TRBV5-1; j_call: TRBJ2-2; cdr3_nt: TGCGCCAGCACTAAGGGCGCGGGAGGGCCTACCGGGGAGCTGTTTTTT; cdr3_aa: CASTKGAGGPTGELFF
clone_size: -; d_call: -; v_call: TRBV7-9; j_call: TRBJ2-3; cdr3_nt: TGTGCCAGCAGCTTAGAGGCAGATACGCAGTATTTT; cdr3_aa: CASSLEADTQYF
clone_size: few; d_call: -; v_call: TRBV29-1; j_call: TRBJ1-2; cdr3_nt: TGCAGCGTTGAAAAGGCGGCTTTTTTAAACTATGGCTACACCTTC; cdr3_aa: CSVEKAAFLNYGYTF
clone_size: -; d_call: -; v_call: TRBV5-1; j_call: TRBJ2-7; cdr3_nt: TGCGCCAGCAGCTTGGGTATCTACGAGCAGTACTTC; cdr3_aa: CASSLGIYEQYF
clone_size: -; d_call: -; v_call: TRBV7-3; j_call: TRBJ2-3; cdr3_nt: TGTGCCAGCAGGTCTAGGGGAGGAGGGGGCACAGATACGCAGTATTTT; cdr3_aa: CASRSRGGGGTDTQYF
clone_size: -; d_call: -; v_call: TRBV2; j_call: TRBJ2-3; cdr3_nt: TGTGCCAGCAGTGGACAAGGGACTCCCACAGATACGCAGTATTTT; cdr3_aa: CASSGQGTPTDTQYF
clone_size: -; d_call: -; v_call: TRBV20-1; j_call: TRBJ2-5; cdr3_nt: TGCAGTGCTAGGACGGGTGAGACCCAGTACTTC; cdr3_aa: CSARTGETQYF
clone_size: few; d_call: TRBD2; v_call: TRBV7-2; j_call: TRBJ2-3; cdr3_nt: TGTGCCAGCCGGTCCGGACTAGCGGTCGGAGATACGCAGTATTTT; cdr3_aa: CASRSGLAVGDTQYF
clone_size: -; d_call: TRBD2; v_call: TRBV7-2; j_call: TRBJ2-1; cdr3_nt: TGTGCCAGCAGCTTAGATCTAGCGGGCAATGAGCAGTTCTTC; cdr3_aa: CASSLDLAGNEQFF
clone_size: few; d_call: TRBD1; v_call: TRBV7-6; j_call: TRBJ1-3; cdr3_nt: TGTGCCAGCAGTTCCCGGGTGACAGGGGTTAGCACCATATATTTT; cdr3_aa: CASSSRVTGVSTIYF
clone_size: -; d_call: -; v_call: TRBV9; j_call: TRBJ1-2; cdr3_nt: TGTGCCAGCAGCGTAGGGACGGAACGGCGGGCCTACACCTTC; cdr3_aa: CASSVGTERRAYTF
clone_size: few; d_call: -; v_call: TRBV4-1; j_call: TRBJ2-3; cdr3_nt: TGCGCCAGCAGCCAAGATGGGGGCGGGGCAGATACGCAGTATTTT; cdr3_aa: CASSQDGGGADTQYF
clone_size: -; d_call: -; v_call: TRBV13; j_call: TRBJ1-2; cdr3_nt: TGTGCCAGCAGGGCGGCAGGGCAGGGACCTGGCTACACCTTC; cdr3_aa: CASRAAGQGPGYTF
clone_size: -; d_call: -; v_call: TRBV11-2; j_call: TRBJ2-7; cdr3_nt: TGTGCCAGCAGCGTACGGGAGTGGGGCGAGCAGTACTTC; cdr3_aa: CASSVREWGEQYF
clone_size: -; d_call: -; v_call: TRBV5-6; j_call: TRBJ2-7; cdr3_nt: TGTGCCAGCAGCTTGGCCCCGACCTACGAGCAGTACTTC; cdr3_aa: CASSLAPTYEQYF
clone_size: once; d_call: TRBD1; v_call: TRBV13; j_call: TRBJ2-1; cdr3_nt: TGTGCCAGCAGCTCAGACTCCAGGGGGCACTCCTACAATGAGCAGTTCTTC; cdr3_aa: CASSSDSRGHSYNEQFF
clone_size: few; d_call: -; v_call: TRBV7-2; j_call: TRBJ1-2; cdr3_nt: TGTGCCAGCAGCTCCCCCGGGACGGATGGCTACACCTTC; cdr3_aa: CASSSPGTDGYTF
clone_size: medium-sized; d_call: -; v_call: TRBV7-2; j_call: TRBJ2-1; cdr3_nt: TGTGCCAGCAGCTTAGGCAGGGATTTGTTCTTC; cdr3_aa: CASSLGRDLFF
clone_size: many; d_call: -; v_call: TRBV5-1; j_call: TRBJ2-1; cdr3_nt: TGCGCCAGCAGCGCTGAGCGAGGCCATGAGCAGTTCTTC; cdr3_aa: CASSAERGHEQFF
clone_size: -; d_call: -; v_call: TRBV7-6; j_call: TRBJ1-2; cdr3_nt: TGTGCCAGCAGCTTAGGGGGGAACTATGGCTACACCTTC; cdr3_aa: CASSLGGNYGYTF
clone_size: few; d_call: -; v_call: TRBV6-6; j_call: TRBJ2-1; cdr3_nt: TGTGCCAGCAGTTACGCAACTAGCCTGGTCGAGCAGTTCTTC; cdr3_aa: CASSYATSLVEQFF
clone_size: few; d_call: -; v_call: TRBV14; j_call: TRBJ1-2; cdr3_nt: TGTGCCAGCAGCCAAGATCTTGGCGGGAGTCTTGGCTATGGCTACACCTTC; cdr3_aa: CASSQDLGGSLGYGYTF
clone_size: few; d_call: -; v_call: TRBV7-9; j_call: TRBJ2-2; cdr3_nt: TGTGCCAGCAGCTTGAACACCGGGGAGCTGTTTTTT; cdr3_aa: CASSLNTGELFF
clone_size: -; d_call: -; v_call: TRBV29-1; j_call: TRBJ1-1; cdr3_nt: TGCAGCGCTAGGGACGGTGAAGCTTTCTTT; cdr3_aa: CSARDGEAFF
clone_size: few; d_call: -; v_call: TRBV6-1; j_call: TRBJ2-5; cdr3_nt: TGTGCCAGCAGTGGGCCCGTTAAGGAGACCCAGTACTTC; cdr3_aa: CASSGPVKETQYF
clone_size: few; d_call: -; v_call: TRBV14; j_call: TRBJ2-5; cdr3_nt: TGTGCCAGCAGCAAAAGGACAGCTGTACAAGAGACCCAGTACTTC; cdr3_aa: CASSKRTAVQETQYF
clone_size: few; d_call: TRBD1; v_call: TRBV18; j_call: TRBJ2-6; cdr3_nt: TGTGCCAGCTCCCGCGAACAACAGGGGAGCCCTGGGGCCAACGTCCTGACTTTC; cdr3_aa: CASSREQQGSPGANVLTF
clone_size: -; d_call: -; v_call: TRBV30; j_call: TRBJ1-2; cdr3_nt: TGTGCCTGGAGGAGAAATGCGGAATCGGGCTACACCTTC; cdr3_aa: CAWRRNAESGYTF
clone_size: -; d_call: -; v_call: TRBV7-6; j_call: TRBJ2-5; cdr3_nt: TGTGCCAGCAGCTTAGTGGCACCCCCCAGAGAGACCCAGTACTTC; cdr3_aa: CASSLVAPPRETQYF
clone_size: -; d_call: -; v_call: TRBV2; j_call: TRBJ2-7; cdr3_nt: TGTGCCAGCAGGACATGGACCTACGAGCAGTACTTC; cdr3_aa: CASRTWTYEQYF
clone_size: -; d_call: TRBD2; v_call: TRBV9; j_call: TRBJ2-3; cdr3_nt: TGTGCCAGCAGCGTGACTAGCGGGAGATTCCCAGATACGCAGTATTTT; cdr3_aa: CASSVTSGRFPDTQYF
clone_size: few; d_call: -; v_call: TRBV10-3; j_call: TRBJ2-7; cdr3_nt: TGTGCCATCGGGGAGACTAGCTACGAGCAGTACTTC; cdr3_aa: CAIGETSYEQYF
clone_size: -; d_call: -; v_call: TRBV5-4; j_call: TRBJ1-2; cdr3_nt: TGTGCCAGCAGCTTGGGTCGCCAGGGGATCGACTATGGCTACACCTTC; cdr3_aa: CASSLGRQGIDYGYTF
clone_size: many; d_call: -; v_call: TRBV11-2; j_call: TRBJ2-5; cdr3_nt: TGTGCCAGCAGCTCCGACCGGGGGGAGACCCAGTACTTC; cdr3_aa: CASSSDRGETQYF
clone_size: few; d_call: -; v_call: TRBV25-1; j_call: TRBJ2-7; cdr3_nt: TGTGCCAGCAAAACGTCCTACGAGCAGTACTTC; cdr3_aa: CASKTSYEQYF
clone_size: -; d_call: -; v_call: TRBV2; j_call: TRBJ1-2; cdr3_nt: TGTGCCAGCAGGGTGGGCCGTGCTAACTATGGCTACACCTTC; cdr3_aa: CASRVGRANYGYTF
clone_size: -; d_call: TRBD1; v_call: TRBV13; j_call: TRBJ2-5; cdr3_nt: TGTGCCAGCAGCTTGGGGGACAGGGGCCAAGAGACCCAGTACTTC; cdr3_aa: CASSLGDRGQETQYF
clone_size: few; d_call: -; v_call: TRBV7-9; j_call: TRBJ2-5; cdr3_nt: TGTGCCAGCAGTATGGGCTCATACCAAGAGACCCAGTACTTC; cdr3_aa: CASSMGSYQETQYF
clone_size: once; d_call: -; v_call: TRBV5-6; j_call: TRBJ2-2; cdr3_nt: TGTGCCAGCAGGTCCGGGACTGTGAACACCGGGGAGCTGTTTTTT; cdr3_aa: CASRSGTVNTGELFF
clone_size: -; d_call: -; v_call: TRBV5-4; j_call: TRBJ2-1; cdr3_nt: TGTGCCAGCAGATATTGGATGGACATTGTTTACAATGAGCAGTTCTTC; cdr3_aa: CASRYWMDIVYNEQFF
clone_size: many; d_call: -; v_call: TRBV7-6; j_call: TRBJ1-1; cdr3_nt: TGTGCCAGCAGCTTAGGGGGGGTCACTGAAGCTTTCTTT; cdr3_aa: CASSLGGVTEAFF
clone_size: -; d_call: TRBD1; v_call: TRBV6-1; j_call: TRBJ1-2; cdr3_nt: TGTGCCAGCAGTGAAGCGCCCCGGACAGGGAGTGGTGGCTACACCTTC; cdr3_aa: CASSEAPRTGSGGYTF
clone_size: few; d_call: -; v_call: TRBV23-1; j_call: TRBJ1-2; cdr3_nt: TGCGCCAGCAGGGGGGTTGGGGCCAGATATGGCTACACCTTC; cdr3_aa: CASRGVGARYGYTF
clone_size: -; d_call: TRBD1; v_call: TRBV28; j_call: TRBJ2-3; cdr3_nt: TGTGCCAGCAGTTCCCGACAGGGGAGGACCACAGATACGCAGTATTTT; cdr3_aa: CASSSRQGRTTDTQYF
clone_size: few; d_call: TRBD1; v_call: TRBV11-2; j_call: TRBJ2-1; cdr3_nt: TGTGCCAGCAGCCTTACAGGGGGCAATGAGCAGTTCTTC; cdr3_aa: CASSLTGGNEQFF
clone_size: few; d_call: -; v_call: TRBV6-5; j_call: TRBJ1-1; cdr3_nt: TGTGCCAGCACCGGGGGCACTGAAGCTTTCTTT; cdr3_aa: CASTGGTEAFF
clone_size: -; d_call: -; v_call: TRBV6-1; j_call: TRBJ2-1; cdr3_nt: TGTGCCAGCAAATTTGTCCGGCATGAGCAGTTCTTC; cdr3_aa: CASKFVRHEQFF
clone_size: -; d_call: -; v_call: TRBV9; j_call: TRBJ1-5; cdr3_nt: TGTGCCAGCAGCGTAGGGTTGAGTCAGCCCCAGCATTTT; cdr3_aa: CASSVGLSQPQHF
clone_size: -; d_call: -; v_call: TRBV14; j_call: TRBJ1-1; cdr3_nt: TGTGCCAGCAGTCTGGGACGGTGGAACACTGAAGCTTTCTTT; cdr3_aa: CASSLGRWNTEAFF